What follows is one T cell receptor beta chain and its context. This sample is drawn from a study of blood T cell repertoires in COVID-19. Study in general: Samples representing acute and convalescent COVID-19 were sourced from the United States, Italy and Spain. Sample material is recorded as cDNA or gDNA derived from T cells, B-cell-depleted T cells, or PBMCs.

The authors' processing: Amplification of reference gene primers was used by the study to estimate nucleated cell counts. TCRdb's table, derived via immunoSEQ multiplex PCR, lists solely in-frame clones and lacks some. V and J calls and clone size come straight from that table; D and trimming were deduced from the DNA. The sample consists of over 250,000 clones, 88% of them appearing once. CDR1 and CDR2 (germline): SGHTA, FQGNSA. This CDR3 is 15 amino acids long. Between the trimmed V and J ends, which lost 5 bases and 3 bases, there was a span of 13 bases. The receptor's source is a middle-aged woman who had recovered from COVID-19. The chain recombines TRBV7-2 with TRBJ2-2; the D gene is possibly TRBD2 (7 bases). Sequences were obtained from peripheral blood. CDR3 in amino acids: CASSPIGGDTGELFF. DNA of the CDR3: TGTGCCAGCAGCCCCATAGGGGGGGACACCGGGGAGCTGTTTTTT.